A single T cell receptor (beta chain) is shown here with its context. The antigen is undetermined. V was shortened by 0 bases and J by 8 bases, with 14 bases between the two germline ends. The CDR3 length is 15 residues. Per the germline V gene, CDR1 is SGDLS and CDR2 is YYNGEE. Treatment of the sample: AdE1-LMPpoly-expanded autologous EBV-specific T-cell therapy followed by anti-PD-1 nivolumab. The sample is drawn from a study of EBV T-cell therapy then PD-1 blockade in nasopharyngeal carcinoma. Here immunoSEQ multiplex PCR was the method, and the copy in TCRdb shows in-frame clones only, minus some. The sample carries over 15,000 clones, 84% recorded once.

V and J are TRBV9 and TRBJ1-4, with D hard to call. The sequences come from CD8+ T cells from blood, collected around day 33 from a patient whose treatment included autologous EBV-specific T cells and nivolumab. The clonotype comes from a man between 35 and 55 years old with nasopharyngeal carcinoma. CDR3 loop: CASSVGGSLREKLFF. Here the CDR3 DNA reads TGTGCCAGCAGCGTAGGAGGATCGCTACGGGAAAAACTGTTTTTT.